Listed below are T cell receptor beta chains from one sample, sequenced in a study of OX40 agonist ivuxolimab in advanced cancers. Libraries were prepared by immunoSEQ multiplex PCR; TCRdb keeps only in-frame clonotypes and omits some of them. The data contain approximately 130,000 clones, just over 90% of them seen just once; the ten biggest clones take up more than 1%. The source was CD4+ or CD8+ T cells sorted from blood, collected in a trial of the OX40 agonist ivuxolimab. These receptors came from an adult with an advanced solid tumor such as melanoma, head and neck, liver or kidney cancer. Both conserved end residues are part of each CDR3. Each record gives: V gene, D gene, clone size, J gene, CDR3 protein, CDR3 DNA. D genes are given only for firm matches. Rows give clone size only sometimes, using once, few, many, or a class for an expanded clone.

>TRBV5-4|-|once|TRBJ2-5
CASSLGQEETQYF
TGTGCCAGCAGCTTGGGGCAGGAGGAGACCCAGTACTTC
>TRBV7-2|TRBD1|-|TRBJ1-6
CASRGTGDASYNSPLHF
TGTGCCAGCAGGGGAACAGGGGACGCGTCATATAATTCACCCCTCCACTTT
>TRBV25-1|-|once|TRBJ1-4
CASSDRGANEKLFF
TGTGCCAGCAGTGACAGGGGAGCTAATGAAAAACTGTTTTTT
>TRBV5-1|-|-|TRBJ2-5
CASSTVPGHKETQYF
TGCGCCAGCAGCACGGTTCCGGGACATAAAGAGACCCAGTACTTC
>TRBV4-1|-|-|TRBJ1-2
CASSQGAQGSYGYTF
TGCGCCAGCAGCCAAGGGGCACAGGGAAGCTATGGCTACACCTTC
>TRBV7-6|-|-|TRBJ1-5
CASSPRTEWYQPQHF
TGTGCCAGCAGCCCCCGGACAGAGTGGTATCAGCCCCAGCATTTT
>TRBV12-5|TRBD2|-|TRBJ2-7
CASGLVTEALAGTLFHEQYF
TGTGCTAGTGGTTTGGTAACCGAGGCACTAGCGGGAACTCTCTTCCACGAGCAGTACTTC
>TRBV12-5|-|-|TRBJ2-3
CASGHGAYTDTQYF
TGTGCTAGTGGCCATGGGGCCTACACAGATACGCAGTATTTT
>TRBV27|-|-|TRBJ1-6
CASSLFSRDIYNSPLHF
TGTGCCAGCAGTTTATTCTCCCGGGACATATATAATTCACCCCTCCACTTT
>TRBV6-5|TRBD1|-|TRBJ1-1
CASSLGQANTEAFF
TGTGCCAGCAGTTTGGGACAGGCTAACACTGAAGCTTTCTTT